The 32 T cell receptor beta chains given below trace back to one sample, sequenced in a study of T-cell reconstitution after alpha-beta-depleted transplantation in children. Unique molecular identifiers were built into the TCRbeta library. Each CDR3 protein is one row after TCRdb ran MiXCR on the PCR reads. Altogether hundreds of thousands of distinct CDR3 sequences are present, roughly 17% being singletons, with the ten largest covering 1.1%. Sequencing used PBMCs from the stem cell graft donor, obtained from the stem cell graft. The receptors come from a human donor who donated a stem cell graft to a child with acute myeloid leukemia.

This clonotype was seen at least ten times. The gene calls are TRBV6-2 or TRBV6-3 and TRBJ1-5, with 7 bases matching TRBD1. Germline CDR1 is MNHEY and CDR2 is SVGEGT. This CDR3 has 19 residues. The ends lost 2 bases at V and 0 bases at J; junction bases unmatched: 13. The CDR3 nucleotides are TGTGCCAGCAGTTACAATAGATACGGGACAGATCTTAGCAATCAGCCCCAGCATTTT. It is translated as CASSYNRYGTDLSNQPQHF.

This clonotype was detected a few times. J is TRBJ1-2 and V is TRBV5-1; a possible D gene is TRBD1 (6 bases). Germline lookup yields CDR1 SGHRS and CDR2 YFSETQ. V dropped 5 bases and J dropped 6 bases, with 20 bases sitting between them. The CDR3 totals 15 residues. The CDR3 region is CASRDKSNRGHGYTF. CDR3 bases: TGCGCCAGCAGGGACAAAAGCAATCGGGGGCATGGCTACACCTTC.

The rearrangement joins TRBV18 to TRBJ2-1; D assignment may be TRBD1 or TRBD2 (6 bases each). The CDR3 runs to 13 residues. Germline V gene lookup returns CDR1 KGHSH and CDR2 LQKENI. V dropped 3 bases and J dropped 9 bases, with 12 bases sitting between them. CDR3 region: CASSPFKGGEQFF. CDR3 coding DNA: TGTGCCAGCTCACCGTTTAAGGGGGGTGAGCAGTTCTTC.

This chain links TRBV7-2 with TRBJ2-2; 9 bases fit TRBD1. J gave up 4 bases and V 3 bases, and 3 bases lay outside the gene matches. The germline gives CDR1 SGHTA, CDR2 FQGNSA. The length of the CDR3 is 15 residues. Written as DNA, the CDR3 is TGTGCCAGCAGCTTTGGACAGGGGAGCACCGGGGAGCTGTTTTTT. The encoded protein is CASSFGQGSTGELFF. Full variable domain (rest looked up from reference TRBV7-2 and TRBJ2-2): GAGVSQSPSNKVTEKGKDVELRCDPISGHTALYWYRQSLGQGLEFLIYFQGNSAPDKSGLPSDRFSAERTGGSVSTLTIQRTQQEDSAVYLCASSFGQGSTGELFFGEGSRLTVL.

This clonotype was recorded many times. The J gene is TRBJ2-4, the V gene TRBV7-2; 8 nucleotides align to TRBD1. Germline trimming cut 4 bases from V and 8 bases from J; bases unmatched to any gene: 7. This CDR3 has 14 residues. Germline loops: CDR1 SGHTA, CDR2 FQGNSA. The chain's CDR3 is CASSSGQVPYIQYF. In nucleotides, the CDR3 is TGTGCCAGCAGCTCGGGACAGGTCCCGTACATTCAGTACTTC.

This clonotype was counted between two and nine times. The chain combines TRBV6-1 with TRBJ1-6, with a tentative D call TRBD1 (5 bases). The V end lost 2 bases, the J end lost 18 bases, and 20 bases lay between the germline ends. The CDR3 has 14 residues. Germline V gene sequence: CDR1 MNHNS, CDR2 SASEGT. The CDR3 is CASSEWSIQAACHF. The CDR3 coding sequence is TGTGCCAGCAGTGAATGGTCGATACAGGCTGCCTGCCACTTT.

This clonotype was detected a few times. The chain couples TRBV4-2 to TRBJ1-3; a possible D gene is TRBD1 (5 bases). This CDR3 has 14 amino acids. Germline V gene lookup returns CDR1 LGHNA and CDR2 YNFKEQ. Deletions cut 3 bases from V and 7 bases from J, with 13 bases between. The CDR3 DNA reads TGTGCCAGCAGCCATAGCTCAGGGTGGAACACCATATATTTT. Translated: CASSHSSGWNTIYF.

This clonotype has at least ten counts. V gene TRBV20-1 combines with J gene TRBJ2-3, with TRBD2 as a possible D gene (7 bases). V lost 3 bases, J lost 3 bases, and 16 bases lay in between. The CDR3 contains 15 residues. CDR1 and CDR2 (germline): DFQATT, SNEGSKA (reference sequence). The CDR3 loop reads CSARGAGRGTDTQYF. The CDR3 nucleotides are TGCAGTGCTAGGGGCGCGGGGAGGGGGACAGATACGCAGTATTTT.

The V and J genes are TRBV4-3 and TRBJ1-6, with 8 bases aligning to TRBD1. The CDR3 sequence is 14 residues long. CDR1 is LGHNA, CDR2 YSLEER, per germline. Germline trimming cut 4 bases from V and 8 bases from J; bases unmatched to any gene: 4. The CDR3 loop reads CASSPTGGDSPLHF. In nucleotides, the CDR3 is TGCGCCAGCAGCCCTACAGGGGGGGATTCACCCCTCCACTTT.

The sample holds many counts of this clonotype. The chain combines TRBV11-1 with TRBJ1-1; D is undetermined. V lost 5 bases and J 2 bases, leaving 6 bases between the germline ends. This CDR3 has 12 amino acids. Per germline, CDR1 SGHAT and CDR2 FQDESV (reference sequence). The CDR3 is CASSPDNTEAFF. Written as DNA, the CDR3 is TGTGCCAGCAGCCCGGACAACACTGAAGCTTTCTTT.

Many counts were recorded for this clonotype. This chain connects TRBV5-1 to TRBJ1-1; D unclear. This CDR3 region has 13 residues. V shed 5 bases and J shed 3 bases, with 11 bases lying between them. The germline CDR1 and CDR2 sequences are SGHRS and YFSETQ. This CDR3 is CASRPVFDTEAFF. The CDR3 DNA is TGCGCCAGCAGACCGGTCTTTGACACTGAAGCTTTCTTT.

The chain carries TRBV5-5 and TRBJ2-5; TRBD2 might be the D (6 bases). Germline assignment: CDR1 SGHKS and CDR2 YYEKEE (reference sequence). The CDR3 is 15 amino acids. The V gene lost 4 bases and the J gene lost 4 bases, with 17 bases spanning the gap. CDR3 in amino acids: CASSTSSLGGETQYF. CDR3 nucleotide sequence: TGTGCCAGCAGCACCTCGTCTCTCGGGGGAGAGACCCAGTACTTC. Using reference TRBV5-5 and TRBJ2-5 for the parts outside the CDR3, the full variable domain is DAGVTQSPTHLIKTRGQQVTLRCSPISGHKSVSWYQQVLGQGPQFIFQYYEKEERGRGNFPDRFSARQFPNYSSELNVNALLLGDSALYLCASSTSSLGGETQYFGPGTRLLVL.

This clonotype appeared many times. The J gene is TRBJ2-1, the V gene TRBV29-1; 8 nucleotides line up with TRBD2. The CDR3 spans 11 residues. Germline loops: CDR1 SQVTM, CDR2 ANQGSEA. J was trimmed by 6 bases and V by 7 bases; bases with no gene match: 2. CDR3 sequence: CSGTSTNEQFF. The CDR3 DNA follows: TGCAGCGGGACTAGCACCAATGAGCAGTTCTTC.

This clonotype was counted a few times. The CDR3 protein is CSAREYSEAFF. CDR3 in DNA: TGCAGTGCTAGAGAGTACAGCGAAGCTTTCTTT. V gene TRBV20-1 combines with J gene TRBJ1-1; D unresolved. Looked up from germline, CDR1 is DFQATT and CDR2 is SNEGSKA (reference sequence). CDR3 length: 11 amino acids. Trimming left V 0 bases short and J 8 bases short, with 7 bases between.

This clonotype occurred a few times. The J gene is TRBJ2-7, the V gene TRBV9, with TRBD1 matching over 8 bases. V lost 0 bases and J lost 2; bases outside the gene matches: 7. The length of the CDR3 is 16 residues. The germline gives CDR1 SGDLS, CDR2 YYNGEE. The DNA of the CDR3 is TGTGCCAGCAGCGTAGGGAAGGGACAGGCCCCCTACGAGCAGTACTTC. This gives the protein CASSVGKGQAPYEQYF.

The chain has TRBV7-7 and TRBJ2-5; D is unresolved. Germline V lookup: CDR1 SSHAT, CDR2 FNYEAQ (reference sequence). Trimming took off 5 bases at V and 4 bases at J, with 14 bases between the two ends. The CDR3 contains 14 residues. The CDR3 sequence is CASSILSGRETQYF. CDR3 in DNA: TGTGCCAGCAGCATATTAAGTGGGCGAGAGACCCAGTACTTC.

This rearrangement joins TRBV12-3 or TRBV12-4 to TRBJ1-1; D remains ambiguous. The CDR3 is made up of 14 amino acids. V was cut by 7 bases and J by 1 base, with 13 bases left in between. The CDR3, as DNA: TGTGCCAGCACCTTGGGCGGGAGGAACACTGAAGCTTTCTTT. Translated: CASTLGGRNTEAFF.

The chain joins TRBV5-6 to TRBJ1-1; D gene uncertain. The CDR3 contains 14 residues. Germline V lookup: CDR1 SGHDT, CDR2 YYEEEE. V was cut by 0 bases and J by 8 bases, with 14 bases left in between. Written as DNA, the CDR3 is TGTGCCAGCAGCTTGGCCTGGGGTCTGGACGAAGCTTTCTTT. Residues: CASSLAWGLDEAFF.

For this clonotype: A much larger clone differs by one base, so this may be a read error. V usage is TRBV29-1 and J usage is TRBJ1-2; 7 bases map to TRBD1. CDR1 and CDR2 from the germline V gene are SQVTM and ANQGSEA. Germline trimming cut 3 bases from V and 3 bases from J; bases unmatched to any gene: 4. The CDR3 consists of 13 residues. CDR3 bases: TGCAGCGTTGACAGGGGGGTCCACTATGGCTACACCTTC. It translates to CSVDRGVHYGYTF.

This clonotype has at least ten counts. The chain uses TRBV20-1 and TRBJ2-1, with D maybe TRBD2 (5 bases). The germline gives CDR1 DFQATT, CDR2 SNEGSKA (reference sequence). CDR3 length: 14 residues. V lost 6 bases to trimming and J lost 7 bases, with 19 bases between them. The CDR3 DNA reads TGCAGTGCCCAGGCTCCCCTACTAGGTAATGAGCAGTTCTTC. It specifies CSAQAPLLGNEQFF.

This clonotype was seen repeatedly, ten times or more. The chain employs TRBV5-1 and TRBJ1-1; no reliable D call. V lost 3 bases to trimming and J lost 0 bases, with 12 bases between them. The germline gives CDR1 SGHRS, CDR2 YFSETQ. The CDR3 has 15 residues. For the CDR3, the DNA is TGCGCCAGCAGCTACGGCAACGCCATGAACACTGAAGCTTTCTTT. Its protein product is CASSYGNAMNTEAFF.

There are a few counts of this clonotype. The V and J genes are TRBV24-1 and TRBJ2-3, with a tentative D call TRBD1 (6 bases). Germline V gives CDR1 KGHDR, CDR2 SFDVKD. The CDR3 is 18 residues long. V was pared by 0 bases and J by 3 bases, with 18 bases between. CDR3 nucleotide sequence: TGTGCCACCAGTGATTTGAACAGGGCTTTGGATCAGACAGATACGCAGTATTTT. It encodes CATSDLNRALDQTDTQYF.

This chain uses TRBV11-2 with TRBJ1-1; tentatively, D is TRBD1 (5 bases). Germline-derived CDR1 and CDR2 are SGHAT and FQNNGV. With 4 bases removed from V and 3 bases from J, the gap between germline ends came to 12 bases. The CDR3 consists of 14 residues. CDR3 loop: CASSWGAGHTEAFF. For the CDR3, the DNA is TGTGCCAGCAGCTGGGGCGCCGGGCACACTGAAGCTTTCTTT.

This clonotype was found many times. The CDR3 DNA is TGTGCCAGCAGTTTGTACAGCATGAACACTGAAGCTTTCTTT. Translated: CASSLYSMNTEAFF. This rearrangement joins TRBV12-3 or TRBV12-4 to TRBJ1-1; D uncertain. This CDR3 region has 14 residues. V was trimmed by 3 bases and J by 0 bases, leaving 8 bases between them.

Turning to this clonotype: A read error may explain this, as a much larger clone is one base away. The J gene is TRBJ2-2, the V gene TRBV20-1, with D possibly being TRBD1 (6 bases). Germline V gene data show CDR1 as DFQATT and CDR2 as SNEGSKA (reference sequence). Deletions cut 5 bases from V and 5 bases from J, with 15 bases between. There are 14 residues in the CDR3. Here the CDR3 reads CSASPHRVTGELFF. The CDR3 DNA reads TGCAGTGCTTCTCCGCACAGGGTAACCGGGGAGCTGTTTTTT.

J is TRBJ1-2 and V is TRBV14; no reliable D call. The CDR3 extends over 13 amino acids. Germline CDR1 reads SGHDN; CDR2 reads FVKESK. Trimming took 1 base from V and 4 from J, leaving 7 bases between them. This CDR3 reads CASSQVSFYGYTF. CDR3 in DNA: TGTGCCAGCAGCCAAGTCTCCTTCTATGGCTACACCTTC.

The table lists this clonotype with many counts. The chain combines TRBV20-1 with TRBJ2-1, with D possibly matching TRBD2 (6 bases). V lost 2 bases and J 10 bases, leaving 12 bases between the germline ends. The CDR3 is made up of 12 amino acids. Germline-derived CDR1 and CDR2 are DFQATT and SNEGSKA (reference sequence). The CDR3 loop reads CSARFEAGEQFF. The CDR3 region has the DNA TGCAGTGCTAGATTCGAGGCGGGGGAGCAGTTCTTC.

CDR3 amino acids: CASSQAPGLAGAGGNEQFF. CDR3 sequence (DNA): TGCGCCAGCAGCCAAGCCCCGGGACTAGCGGGGGCCGGGGGTAATGAGCAGTTCTTC. The chain joins TRBV4-3 to TRBJ2-1; 14 bases fit TRBD2. J lost 7 bases, V lost 1 base, and 12 bases had no gene match. The CDR3 runs 19 residues. Germline V gives CDR1 LGHNA, CDR2 YSLEER.

This clonotype was counted at least ten times. The chain has TRBV27 and TRBJ2-1; D tentatively fits TRBD1 or TRBD2 (5 bases each). Germline V gene sequence: CDR1 MNHEY, CDR2 SMNVEV (reference sequence). The length of the CDR3 is 14 residues. V was cut by 2 bases and J by 2 bases, with 7 bases left in between. The CDR3 spells CASSLRGPYNEQFF. In DNA form, the CDR3 reads TGTGCCAGCAGTTTACGGGGCCCCTACAATGAGCAGTTCTTC.

This clonotype was recorded at least ten times. J is TRBJ1-2 and V is TRBV20-1; possibly TRBD1 for D (5 bases). Trimming cost V 2 bases and J 6 bases, with 13 bases left between them. CDR3 length: 13 amino acids. CDR1 is DFQATT, CDR2 SNEGSKA, per germline (reference sequence). CDR3 DNA sequence: TGCAGTGCTAGATCCGGGACGGGGAATGGCTACACCTTC. It specifies CSARSGTGNGYTF.

This clonotype turned up a few times. The J gene is TRBJ1-3, the V gene TRBV7-2; D ambiguous. Trimming took 3 bases from V and 4 from J, leaving 10 bases between them. From germline, CDR1 is SGHTA and CDR2 FQGNSA. This CDR3 has 14 residues. This CDR3 is CASSFWSAGNTIYF. The CDR3 nucleotides read TGTGCCAGCAGCTTTTGGAGCGCAGGAAACACCATATATTTT.

V gene TRBV20-1 combines with J gene TRBJ2-5; D is uncertain. V was clipped by 6 bases and J by 3 bases, with 8 bases between them. This CDR3 contains 11 residues. Germline CDR1 DFQATT, CDR2 SNEGSKA (reference sequence). CDR3 sequence (DNA): TGCAGTGCAGTGGGCGAAGAGACCCAGTACTTC. Protein sequence: CSAVGEETQYF.